This T cell receptor beta chain was profiled in a study of cytomegalovirus exposure and HLA in healthy donors. Germline V CDR1 and CDR2: MGHDK, SYGVNS. V was clipped by 6 bases and J by 6 bases; unmatched bases: 5. The CDR3 runs to 12 residues. Study conclusions and caveats: The authors confirmed in vitro that three CMV-associated chains were specific for CMV antigens. Previous analysis showed most TCR beta V segments were productive about 90% or about 30% of the time. In a later analysis, an Asian-associated ancestry cluster reportedly showed fewer N-insertions than the roughly 650-donor mean.

A note on this clone: Its antigen is not identified.

Researchers ran the PCR with 60 Vbeta and 13 Jbeta primers. Sequencing used immunoSEQ multiplex PCR; TCRdb keeps in-frame clones, though not all of them. The profile shows 110,000 to 150,000 clones, approximately 78% of them singletons. The sequenced sample consisted of PBMCs. V and J are TRBV25-1 and TRBJ2-7; TRBD1 matches at 7 bases. The TCR was taken from a woman aged 40 to 50 in good health and CMV-seropositive. CDR3 nucleotides: TGTGCCAGCAGAGACAGGGCGGGCGAGCAGTACTTC. Translating it yields CASRDRAGEQYF.